This T cell receptor (beta chain) was profiled in a study of blood T cell repertoires in COVID-19. Looking at the study overall: T cells, B-cell-depleted T cells, or PBMCs provided the cDNA or gDNA that served as material.

How the authors handled the data: Estimates of nucleated cell counts were drawn from the amplification of reference gene primers. Profiled with immunoSEQ multiplex PCR; TCRdb holds only in-frame clones, not every one. For V, J and clone size, that table is used; D and trimming come from the DNA. The sample contains about 220,000 clones, 80% to 90% of which appear only once. Germline V gene data show CDR1 as SSHAT and CDR2 as FNYEAQ (reference sequence). The V end was cut by 2 bases, the J end by 5 bases, with 9 bases between. The CDR3 has 14 residues. This receptor was obtained from a young man who had recovered from COVID-19. The V gene is TRBV7-7, the J gene TRBJ2-2; a possible D gene is TRBD1 (6 bases). The material sequenced was peripheral blood. CDR3 residues: CASSLIDRTGELFF. CDR3 sequence (DNA): TGTGCCAGCAGCTTAATCGACAGGACCGGGGAGCTGTTTTTT. The full variable domain, in which reference TRBV7-7 and TRBJ2-2 provide the parts outside the CDR3, is GAGVSQSPRYKVTKRGQDVTLRCDPISSHATLYWYQQALGQGPEFLTYFNYEAQPDKSGLPSDRFSAERPEGSISTLTIQRTEQRDSAMYRCASSLIDRTGELFFGEGSRLTVL.